This passage covers 5 T cell receptor beta chains from one sample sequenced in a study of T cells in Graves' hyperthyroidism and ophthalmopathy. RNA transcripts yielded amplified TCR beta CDR3 regions. TCR CDR3 underwent first-round RT-PCR with the HTBI primer set. Each CDR3 protein is one row after TCRdb ran MiXCR on the multiplex PCR reads. The sample has approximately 400,000 distinct CDR3 sequences; about a sixth are singletons. Sequenced input: blood. These receptors all stem from a woman younger than 35 with Graves' hyperthyroidism.

This clonotype appeared once. One base away lies a much larger clone, so this may be a sequencing read error. CDR3 DNA: TGTGCCGGCAGCCGCGGGGGCTTGTCCTACGAGCAGTACTTC. As protein: CAGSRGGLSYEQYF. The chain combines TRBV9 with TRBJ2-7; D perhaps matches TRBD2 (7 bases). The CDR3 spans 14 residues. Germline-derived CDR1 and CDR2 are SGDLS and YYNGEE.

V gene TRBV10-2 combines with J gene TRBJ2-1; possibly TRBD1 for D (6 bases). Trimming stripped 3 bases from V and 5 bases from J, with 14 bases between. The CDR3 sequence is 15 residues long. Germline CDR1 reads WSHSY; CDR2 reads SAAADI. In DNA, the CDR3 is TGCGCCAGCAGTGACCCGACAGGACCCCACAATGAGCAGTTCTTC. Protein sequence: CASSDPTGPHNEQFF.

This clonotype has ten or more counts. The CDR3 sequence: CSTGGNTEAFF. The CDR3 nucleotides are TGCAGTACAGGGGGGAACACTGAAGCTTTCTTT. The chain uses TRBV20-1 and TRBJ1-1; 8 bases match TRBD1. The CDR3 totals 11 residues. The V segment lost 8 bases and the J segment 1 base; nucleotides outside the gene matches: 0. Germline V lookup: CDR1 DFQATT, CDR2 SNEGSKA (reference sequence).

This clonotype was counted between two and nine times. The rearrangement joins TRBV12-3 or TRBV12-4 to TRBJ1-2, with 7 bases fitting TRBD1. The CDR3 has 13 residues. The V and J ends lost 4 bases and 3 bases, in that order; junction bases with no gene match: 2. The CDR3 is CASSSGQDYGYTF. The CDR3 DNA sequence: TGTGCCAGCAGTTCAGGACAGGACTATGGCTACACCTTC.

This clonotype was seen many times. This chain connects TRBV18 to TRBJ1-1, with D possibly matching TRBD1 (5 bases). CDR1 and CDR2 from the germline V gene are KGHSH and LQKENI. This CDR3 is built from 15 residues. The V end was cut by 6 bases, the J end by 4 bases, with 18 bases between. CDR3 amino acids: CASSLEGPRGTEAFF. The CDR3 DNA follows: TGTGCCAGCTCCCTCGAGGGTCCAAGGGGCACTGAAGCTTTCTTT.